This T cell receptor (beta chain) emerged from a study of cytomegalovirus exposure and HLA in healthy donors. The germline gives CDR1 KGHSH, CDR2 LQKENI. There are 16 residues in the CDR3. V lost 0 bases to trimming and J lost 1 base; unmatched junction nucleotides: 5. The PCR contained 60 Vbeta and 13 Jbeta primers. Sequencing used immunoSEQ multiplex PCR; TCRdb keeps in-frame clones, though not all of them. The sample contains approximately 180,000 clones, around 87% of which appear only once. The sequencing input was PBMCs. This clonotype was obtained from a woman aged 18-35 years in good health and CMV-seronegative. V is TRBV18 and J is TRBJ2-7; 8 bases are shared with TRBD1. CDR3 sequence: CASSPPRTGTSYEQYF. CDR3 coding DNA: TGTGCCAGCTCACCACCGAGGACAGGGACTTCCTACGAGCAGTACTTC.